The 8 T cell receptor beta chains below come from one sample, sequenced in a study of memory CD8 T cells in hepatitis C reinfection. Measured with immunoSEQ multiplex PCR; TCRdb has only the in-frame clones, and not every one. The sample carries around 5,000 clones, about nine tenths recorded once. Specified time point: late/post reinfection, 12 to 24 weeks after detection. The sorted cells went straight to TCR sequencing with no prior in vitro expansion. Source material: naive CD8+ T cells sorted from blood. These TCRs come from a man in his fifties with hepatitis C virus infection.

The chain has TRBV5-3 and TRBJ1-1; D is ambiguous. TRBV5-3 is noted as an ORF with a role that remains uncertain. This CDR3 is 14 amino acids long. V lost 4 bases, J lost 1 base, and 11 bases lay in between. CDR3 bases: TGTGCCAGAAGCCGCCTGACAAGGAACACTGAAGCTTTCTTT. As protein: CARSRLTRNTEAFF.

This clone is a singleton in its sample. The rearrangement uses TRBV29-1 and TRBJ1-2, with 8 bases matching TRBD1. This CDR3 has 10 amino acids. From germline, CDR1 is SQVTM and CDR2 ANQGSEA. V was pared by 5 bases and J by 10 bases, with 3 bases of the junction left unmatched. This chain's CDR3 is CSVTQGDYTF. DNA for the CDR3: TGCAGCGTTACACAGGGGGACTACACCTTC.

V is TRBV5-1 and J is TRBJ1-2; no reliable D call. Looked up from germline, CDR1 is SGHRS and CDR2 is YFSETQ. CDR3 length: 13 residues. The V end was cut by 1 base, the J end by 8 bases, with 12 bases between. The CDR3 is CASSLMNTEGYTF. The CDR3 coding sequence is TGCGCCAGCAGCTTGATGAACACGGAGGGCTACACCTTC.

CDR3 loop: CASSIDHGAGAREEQYF. The CDR3 DNA reads as TGTGCCAGTAGTATAGATCACGGCGCGGGTGCTAGGGAGGAGCAGTACTTC. The chain combines TRBV19 with TRBJ2-5; TRBD2 might be the D (6 bases). The CDR3 runs to 17 residues. Trimming removed 0 bases at V and 11 bases at J, with 25 bases between. Looked up from germline, CDR1 is LNHDA and CDR2 is SQIVND (reference sequence).

The rearrangement joins TRBV5-5 to TRBJ2-1; TRBD2 matches at 9 bases. V shed 4 bases, J shed 6 bases, and the junction held 2 bases outside the gene matches. Germline CDR1 reads SGHKS; CDR2 reads YYEKEE (reference sequence). This CDR3 has 13 amino acids. The DNA for the CDR3 is TGTGCCAGCAGCGTGACTAGCGGCAATGAGCAGTTCTTC. Residues: CASSVTSGNEQFF.

This chain links TRBV9 with TRBJ1-1; D is possibly TRBD1 (6 bases). Germline CDR1 reads SGDLS; CDR2 reads YYNGEE. Trimming removed 4 bases from V and 1 base from J, with 14 bases in between. This CDR3 has 15 residues. Here the CDR3 DNA reads TGTGCCAGCAGCCCACGTGGGGGGGCGAACACTGAAGCTTTCTTT. This gives the protein CASSPRGGANTEAFF.

The chain employs TRBV4-1 and TRBJ2-2; TRBD1 is a possible D gene (6 bases). The CDR3 consists of 13 residues. V was cut by 4 bases and J by 5 bases, with 8 bases left in between. Germline V gives CDR1 MGHRA, CDR2 YSYEKL. CDR3 in amino acids: CASSLQGTGELFF. In DNA, the CDR3 is TGCGCCAGCAGCCTACAGGGAACCGGGGAGCTGTTTTTT.

To note about this clone: The sample contains more than one DNA sequence encoding this CDR3. This chain links TRBV25-1 with TRBJ1-4, with TRBD1 matching over 7 bases. The CDR3 length is 15 residues. Per the germline V gene, CDR1 is MGHDK and CDR2 is SYGVNS. The trim removed 3 bases at V and 6 bases at J, leaving 7 bases unmatched. The CDR3: CASSDPGGRDEKLFF. The CDR3 nucleotides are TGTGCCAGCAGTGATCCAGGGGGTAGAGATGAAAAACTGTTTTTT.